A single sample is the source of the 27 T cell receptor beta chains below, sequenced in a study of blood T cell repertoires in COVID-19. Sequencing was performed with immunoSEQ multiplex PCR; in TCRdb, only in-frame clones are kept and a portion is missing. The repertoire holds over 60,000 clones, with under 90% as singletons. Sequencing input: peripheral blood. The origin of the receptors is a man aged 65 to 85 with active or convalescent COVID-19.

This clone has just a few counts. Other DNA variants within this sample encode the same CDR3. The V and J genes are TRBV13 and TRBJ2-3, with 9 bases lining up with TRBD2. CDR3 length: 17 residues. Germline V gene sequence: CDR1 PRHDT, CDR2 FYEKMQ (reference sequence). V was clipped by 0 bases and J by 0 bases; unmatched bases: 4. In DNA, the CDR3 is TGTGCCAGCAGCTTAGGCCGACTAGCGGCTAGCACAGATACGCAGTATTTT. Its protein is CASSLGRLAASTDTQYF.

This clone was picked up one time. This rearrangement joins TRBV19 to TRBJ1-2, with D maybe TRBD1 (5 bases). The CDR3 is made up of 15 amino acids. Trimming removed 5 bases at V and 1 base at J, with 14 bases between. Germline V CDR1 and CDR2: LNHDA, SQIVND (reference sequence). CDR3 bases: TGTGCCAGTAGTCCCACACGGGGGATTAACTATGGCTACACCTTC. Translating it yields CASSPTRGINYGYTF.

The chain links TRBV2 to TRBJ2-1, with D unclear. This CDR3 region has 12 residues. Germline V lookup: CDR1 SNHLY, CDR2 FYNNEI. The CDR3: CASSGPYNEQFF. In DNA, the CDR3 is TGTGCAAGTTCAGGTCCATACAATGAGCAGTTCTTC.

The chain joins TRBV27 to TRBJ1-5; 8 bases are a match to TRBD1. Looked up from germline, CDR1 is MNHEY and CDR2 is SMNVEV (reference sequence). The CDR3 has 16 residues. The trim removed 8 bases at V and 0 bases at J, leaving 9 bases unmatched. The CDR3 nucleotides are TGTGCCAGCGGTAGGACAGGGACTTATAGCAATCAGCCCCAGCATTTT. This gives the protein CASGRTGTYSNQPQHF.

This clone was seen just once. This chain joins TRBV28 and TRBJ1-2; tentative D call: TRBD1 (6 bases). CDR1 MDHEN and CDR2 SYDVKM come from the germline V gene. V was pared by 1 base and J by 4 bases, with 13 bases between. This CDR3 is built from 15 residues. Written as DNA, the CDR3 is TGTGCCAGCAGTTTATCCCTGGGGGCGGGCTATGGCTACACCTTC. This gives the protein CASSLSLGAGYGYTF.

The gene calls are TRBV21-1 and TRBJ1-5; the table's D call of TRBD1 was not tested on the DNA. TRBV21-1 is designated a pseudogene. This CDR3 spans 14 amino acids. CDR3 in DNA: TGTGCCAGCAGCAAGCAGGACAGAAATCAGCCCCAGCATTTT. As protein: CASSKQDRNQPQHF.

The V gene is TRBV19, the J gene TRBJ2-1, with D unclear. The germline V gene has CDR1 LNHDA and CDR2 SQIVND (reference sequence). V lost 2 bases and J 0 bases, leaving 14 bases between the germline ends. The CDR3 contains 17 residues. The DNA of the CDR3 is TGTGCCAGTAGTATACTCCCTACTACAAACTCCTACAATGAGCAGTTCTTC. It yields the protein CASSILPTTNSYNEQFF. Complete variable domain (other parts from reference TRBV19 and TRBJ2-1): DGGITQSPKYLFRKEGQNVTLSCEQNLNHDAMYWYRQDPGQGLRLIYYSQIVNDFQKGDIAEGYSVSREKKESFPLTVTSAQKNPTAFYLCASSILPTTNSYNEQFFGPGTRLTVL.

The V call is TRBV4-3, the J call TRBJ2-1, with 12 positions matching TRBD1. The CDR3 loop spans 16 amino acids. The V gene's germline CDR1 is LGHNA and CDR2 YSLEER. With V trimmed by 0 bases and J by 7 bases, 4 bases remained unmatched. Here the CDR3 reads CASSQDGTGGWNEQFF. DNA of the CDR3: TGCGCCAGCAGCCAAGATGGGACAGGGGGCTGGAATGAGCAGTTCTTC.

This clone was observed a handful of times. This sequence joins TRBV19 and TRBJ2-3; weak D call: TRBD1 (6 bases). The CDR3 has 16 amino acids. The V gene lost 6 bases and the J gene lost 2 bases, with 18 bases spanning the gap. Looked up from germline, CDR1 is LNHDA and CDR2 is SQIVND (reference sequence). The CDR3 sequence: CASRALDAGATDTQYF. The CDR3 bases are TGTGCCAGTAGGGCGCTTGACGCAGGGGCCACAGATACGCAGTATTTT.

This chain connects TRBV11-2 to TRBJ2-3; TRBD2 aligns across 10 bases. Germline CDR1 is SGHAT and CDR2 is FQNNGV. The junction had 11 bases not matched to a gene; V was cut back by 3 bases and J by 8 bases. The length of the CDR3 is 16 residues. The CDR3 here is CASSLSAPSGSRTQYF. The CDR3 DNA is TGTGCCAGCAGCTTGAGCGCGCCTAGCGGGAGCCGTACGCAGTATTTT. Together with reference TRBV11-2 and TRBJ2-3, the CDR3 gives the full variable domain: EAGVAQSPRYKIIEKRQSVAFWCNPISGHATLYWYQQILGQGPKLLIQFQNNGVVDDSQLPKDRFSAERLKGVDSTLKIQPAKLEDSAVYLCASSLSAPSGSRTQYFGPGTRLTVL.

The CDR3 reads CASSPSPGQGAGEQYF. The CDR3 coding sequence is TGTGCCAGCTCACCTTCCCCGGGACAGGGGGCCGGAGAGCAGTACTTC. The J gene is TRBJ2-7, the V gene TRBV18; 12 bases agree with TRBD1. CDR3 length: 16 amino acids. V shed 3 bases and J 7 bases; nucleotides not matched to a gene: 10. Germline V lookup: CDR1 KGHSH, CDR2 LQKENI.

The chain employs TRBV5-4 and TRBJ1-2; perhaps TRBD1 as D (5 bases). Trimming took off 0 bases at V and 7 bases at J, with 22 bases between the two ends. This CDR3 is 17 amino acids long. The germline gives CDR1 SGHNT, CDR2 YYREEE (reference sequence). CDR3 in amino acids: CASSLAPTGRMDIGYTF. Here the CDR3 DNA reads TGTGCCAGCAGCTTGGCACCTACGGGGAGGATGGACATTGGCTACACCTTC.

The chain recombines TRBV29-1 with TRBJ1-1; D gene ambiguous. Trimming stripped 0 bases from V and 11 bases from J, with 10 bases between. This CDR3 comprises 11 residues. From germline, CDR1 is SQVTM and CDR2 ANQGSEA. CDR3 sequence reads: CSVEDRVEAFF. The CDR3 DNA sequence: TGCAGCGTTGAAGATCGGGTTGAGGCTTTCTTT.

CDR3 coding DNA: TGTGCCAGCAAAATAAGCGGACAGGGGACGGGAGATACGCAGTATTTT. Translated: CASKISGQGTGDTQYF. This chain connects TRBV2 to TRBJ2-3; 9 bases map to TRBD1. CDR1 SNHLY and CDR2 FYNNEI come from the germline V gene. After removal of 7 bases from V and 5 bases from J, the junction contained 13 bases not matched to a gene. There are 16 residues in the CDR3. The full variable domain, its missing parts supplied by reference TRBV2 and TRBJ2-3, is EPEVTQTPSHQVTQMGQEVILRCVPISNHLYFYWYRQILGQKVEFLVSFYNNEISEKSEIFDDQFSVERPDGSNFTLKIRSTKLEDSAMYFCASKISGQGTGDTQYFGPGTRLTVL.

The CDR3 DNA follows: TGTGCCAGCAGTGAAGCGAGCGGGGTAAACACTGAAGCTTTCTTT. Amino acids: CASSEASGVNTEAFF. This chain joins TRBV6-1 and TRBJ1-1; D is undetermined. In germline, CDR1 is MNHNS, CDR2 SASEGT. V was pared by 0 bases and J by 2 bases, with 10 bases between. The CDR3 length is 15 residues.

The chain combines TRBV5-1 with TRBJ2-7, with 8 bases lining up with TRBD1. V gave up 0 bases and J gave up 3 bases; unmatched junction bases: 11. This CDR3 has 17 amino acids. From germline, CDR1 is SGHRS and CDR2 YFSETQ. This chain's CDR3 is CASSLVYMGTGGYEQYF. The CDR3 bases are TGCGCCAGCAGCTTGGTTTATATGGGGACAGGAGGCTACGAGCAGTACTTC. Complete variable domain (other parts from reference TRBV5-1 and TRBJ2-7): KAGVTQTPRYLIKTRGQQVTLSCSPISGHRSVSWYQQTPGQGLQFLFEYFSETQRNKGNFPGRFSGRQFSNSRSEMNVSTLELGDSALYLCASSLVYMGTGGYEQYFGPGTRLTVT.

This clone was observed a handful of times. V and J are TRBV28 and TRBJ1-5; the match to TRBD1 covers 10 bases. Trimming removed 4 bases from V and 3 bases from J; junction bases left unmatched: 12. This CDR3 is built from 18 residues. The germline V gene encodes CDR1 MDHEN and CDR2 SYDVKM. CDR3: CASSSPRDRGKDNQPQHF. CDR3 in DNA: TGTGCCAGCAGTTCGCCCCGGGACAGGGGAAAGGACAATCAGCCCCAGCATTTT.

This clone has just one count. The chain combines TRBV2 with TRBJ1-4; 8 bases match TRBD1. The junction had 15 bases not matched to a gene; V was cut back by 9 bases and J by 6 bases. The CDR3 consists of 16 residues. Per germline, CDR1 SNHLY and CDR2 FYNNEI. In nucleotides, the CDR3 is TGTGCCAGGACAGGGGTTAGGCCATTAGCGGATGAAAAACTGTTTTTT. Its translation: CARTGVRPLADEKLFF.

The V and J genes are TRBV7-2 and TRBJ1-6; 7 nucleotides match TRBD1. Trimming cost V 8 bases and J 6 bases; bases outside gene matches: 4. Germline lookup yields CDR1 SGHTA and CDR2 FQGNSA. The CDR3 loop spans 13 amino acids. The CDR3: CASRDRTNSPLHF. CDR3 DNA sequence: TGTGCCAGCCGGGACAGAACTAATTCACCCCTCCACTTT.

The chain has TRBV4-1 and TRBJ2-2; D ambiguous. V lost 4 bases and J lost 0, with 12 bases in between. This CDR3 contains 16 residues. In germline, CDR1 is MGHRA, CDR2 YSYEKL. The CDR3 sequence is CASSPARPPNTGELFF. CDR3 nucleotide sequence: TGCGCCAGCAGCCCCGCTAGGCCACCGAACACCGGGGAGCTGTTTTTT.

This sequence joins TRBV18 and TRBJ1-4, with a weak D call TRBD1 (5 bases). In germline, CDR1 is KGHSH, CDR2 LQKENI. This CDR3 has 15 residues. V lost 2 bases and J 4 bases, leaving 11 bases between the germline ends. The CDR3, as DNA: TGTGCCAGCTCACCAACTCGACAGTTTAATGAAAAACTGTTTTTT. It is translated as CASSPTRQFNEKLFF. Using reference TRBV18 and TRBJ1-4 for the parts outside the CDR3, the full variable domain is NAGVMQNPRHLVRRRGQEARLRCSPMKGHSHVYWYRQLPEEGLKFMVYLQKENIIDESGMPKERFSAEFPKEGPSILRIQQVVRGDSAAYFCASSPTRQFNEKLFFGSGTQLSVL.

V is TRBV2 and J is TRBJ1-2; D not resolved. V was trimmed by 4 bases and J by 5 bases, leaving 11 bases between them. The CDR3 has 13 residues. The germline gives CDR1 SNHLY, CDR2 FYNNEI. CDR3 sequence reads: CASSAEGRYGYTF. The CDR3 DNA reads TGTGCCAGCAGTGCTGAGGGAAGGTATGGCTACACCTTC.

This chain uses TRBV19 with TRBJ2-4; D uncertain. CDR3 length: 13 residues. V lost 7 bases to trimming and J lost 10 bases, with 17 bases between them. In germline, CDR1 is LNHDA, CDR2 SQIVND (reference sequence). CDR3 region: CASKQPGLDIQYF. The DNA of the CDR3 is TGTGCCAGTAAACAACCGGGTCTTGATATTCAGTACTTC.

J is TRBJ2-1 and V is TRBV27; TRBD2 aligns across 8 bases. Losses at the gene ends were 6 bases for V and 7 bases for J; bases not matched to a gene: 14. CDR3 length: 16 amino acids. The germline gives CDR1 MNHEY, CDR2 SMNVEV (reference sequence). The DNA of the CDR3 is TGTGCCAGCAGCAGCAACCTCGGGAGGGCCCGGAATGAGCAGTTCTTC. Protein product: CASSSNLGRARNEQFF.

This clone appeared a single time. J is TRBJ2-5 and V is TRBV6-5; TRBD2 matches 9 bases. This CDR3 comprises 14 residues. Germline V CDR1 and CDR2: MNHEY, SVGAGI. Trimming at V came to 0 bases and at J to 4 bases, leaving 0 bases not matched to a gene. The CDR3 region is CASSYSTSGETQYF. The CDR3 DNA sequence: TGTGCCAGCAGTTACTCGACTAGCGGAGAGACCCAGTACTTC.

This clone was picked up one time. The rearrangement joins TRBV6-5 to TRBJ1-6, with TRBD1 identical over 7 bases. Germline V gene lookup returns CDR1 MNHEY and CDR2 SVGAGI. CDR3 length: 15 amino acids. After removal of 7 bases from V and 5 bases from J, the junction contained 8 bases not matched to a gene. The CDR3 sequence is CASNRDRDHNSPLHF. The CDR3 DNA reads TGTGCCAGCAACCGCGACAGGGACCATAATTCACCCCTCCACTTT.

The chain combines TRBV5-1 with TRBJ1-1; a weak D match, TRBD1 (5 bases). The V gene's germline CDR1 is SGHRS and CDR2 YFSETQ. V dropped 1 base and J dropped 1 base, with 8 bases sitting between them. The CDR3 loop spans 14 amino acids. For the CDR3, the DNA is TGCGCCAGCAGCTTGCAGGGTACGAACACTGAAGCTTTCTTT. This encodes CASSLQGTNTEAFF.